This T cell receptor (beta chain) came from a study of shared clonotypes between healthy human individuals. Produced via immunoSEQ multiplex PCR; TCRdb's table is partial and in-frame only. Here the sample spans 80,000 to 100,000 clones, almost 70% being singletons. This clone was seen only a few times. A read error is likely here: a far larger clone is one base away. The sample consisted of memory CD8+ T cells sorted from blood. Subset reported: CD45RO+ cells pooled with CCR7-negative TemRA cells. The receptor's source is a man aged 30 to 45 in good health.

The CDR3 DNA follows: TGTGCCAGCAGAAACACCGGGGAGCTGTTTTTT. Amino acids: CASRNTGELFF. The J gene is TRBJ2-2, the V gene TRBV2; D unclear. Trimming shortened V by 6 bases and J by 2 bases, and 1 base separated the two germline ends. The CDR3 has 11 residues. Germline CDR1 SNHLY, CDR2 FYNNEI.